This TCR beta chain derives from a study of T-cell memory formation after mild COVID-19. This clonotype was found many times. Trimming cost V 2 bases and J 3 bases; bases outside gene matches: 7. The germline CDR1 and CDR2 sequences are SGHRS and YFSETQ. This CDR3 spans 15 amino acids. TCRdb re-analysed the 5' RACE reads in MiXCR, keeping a single row per CDR3 protein. The sample consists of roughly 510,000 distinct CDR3 sequences, 17% of them appearing once. The specimen sequenced was PBMCs or a T cell subset sorted from them (not recorded which). The source of this sequence is an adult woman who had mild COVID-19 (a few samples of this study predate the infection). Cell type and time point are not known. The chain recombines TRBV5-1 with TRBJ2-7, with 8 bases aligning to TRBD1. CDR3 nucleotide sequence: TGCGCCAGCAGCTTTAGCAGGGGGCAAAGCTACGAGCAGTACTTC. This encodes CASSFSRGQSYEQYF.